This T cell receptor beta chain was sequenced in a study of tumor-infiltrating lymphocytes in localized non-small cell lung cancer. General study results and limits: Available tissue quantity limited TCR sequencing to a patient subset. TCRbeta sequencing showed higher T cell infiltration in tumors than uninvolved lung.

Assay: immunoSEQ multiplex PCR; the TCRdb copy retains only in-frame clones and omits some. The sample holds around 3,000 clones, around 75% seen once. Germline CDR1 SGHDT, CDR2 YYEEEE. The CDR3 extends over 15 amino acids. The V segment lost 4 bases and the J segment 7 bases; nucleotides outside the gene matches: 13. In regard to this clone: Its antigen is unidentified.

V and J are TRBV5-6 and TRBJ1-2, with TRBD1 identical over 7 bases. The sequence came from a human donor with non-small cell lung cancer. Material for sequencing was uninvolved lung tissue not adjacent to the tumor. The CDR3 loop reads CASSPTPGQRGGYTF. CDR3 bases: TGTGCCAGCAGCCCAACCCCGGGACAGCGTGGTGGCTACACCTTC.